The T cell receptor beta chain under discussion was sequenced for a study of vaccination and CD4 T cells after COVID-19. For the study at large: Participants were vaccinated with two doses, given as either BNT162b2 or mRNA-1273 vaccine. Study results and caveats: A median approximately 83% of convalescent patients' SARS-CoV-2-reactive clones emerged only after vaccination. Convalescent patients' vaccine-specific clones were spike mono-reactive in 304 of 307 cases.

In the case of this clonotype: Its antigen is still unknown. A junction boundary mismatches the germline segment, possibly from a read error.

Scientists ran DNA taken from cultured CD4+ T cells through the Oncomine TCR Beta short-read assay for sequencing. TCRdb re-derived calls from the PCR reads in MiXCR, one entry per CDR3 protein. The data show tens of thousands of distinct CDR3 sequences, less than 60% seen once. Indicated treatment: approximately 9-day PBMC culture with coronavirus spike peptide pools or control peptides (ViraFEST assay). Per germline, CDR1 SSHAT and CDR2 FNYEAQ (reference sequence). The CDR3 runs 16 residues. This clonotype was obtained from a human donor who had recovered from COVID-19. Sequencing was carried out using CD4+ T cells from blood, cultured in vitro. This sequence joins TRBV7-7 and TRBJ1-5; D unresolved. In DNA form, the CDR3 reads TGTGCTAGCAGCTTGCGGAATGGATATAGCAATCAGCCCCAGCATTTT. Translated, it gives CASSLRNGYSNQPQHF.